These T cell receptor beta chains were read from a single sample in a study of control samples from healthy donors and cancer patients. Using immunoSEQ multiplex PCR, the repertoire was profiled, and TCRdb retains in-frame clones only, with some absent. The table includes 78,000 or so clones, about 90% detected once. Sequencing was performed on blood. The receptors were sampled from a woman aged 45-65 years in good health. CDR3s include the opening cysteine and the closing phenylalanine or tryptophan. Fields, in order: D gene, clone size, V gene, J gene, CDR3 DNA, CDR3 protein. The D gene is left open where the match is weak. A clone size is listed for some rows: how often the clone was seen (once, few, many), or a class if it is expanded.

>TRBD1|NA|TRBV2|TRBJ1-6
TGTGCCAGCAGTCCTCCCGGGACAGGGGGTTCACCCCTCCACTTT
CASSPPGTGGSPLHF
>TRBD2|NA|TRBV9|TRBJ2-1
TGTGCCAGCAGCGCCGGACTAGCGGGAGCAGTTAATGAGCAGTTCTTC
CASSAGLAGAVNEQFF
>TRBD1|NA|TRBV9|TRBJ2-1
TGTGCCAGCAGCGTAGATCAAGGGGGCTGGGATGAGCAGTTCTTC
CASSVDQGGWDEQFF
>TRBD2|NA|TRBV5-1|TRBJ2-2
TGCGCCAGCAGCTTGGTAAGGGCTAGCGGTGTGACCGGGGAGCTGTTTTTT
CASSLVRASGVTGELFF
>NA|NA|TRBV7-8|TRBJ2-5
TGTGCCAGCAGCTTAGTGGTAGGCGGACAAGAGACCCAGTACTTC
CASSLVVGGQETQYF
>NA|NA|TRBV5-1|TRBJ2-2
TGCGCCAGCAGCTTTTCCCCCCAGGGTAACGCCGGGGAGCTGTTTTTT
CASSFSPQGNAGELFF
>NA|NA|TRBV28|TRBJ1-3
TGTGCCAGCAGTTTTAAATTGGGAAACACCATATATTTT
CASSFKLGNTIYF
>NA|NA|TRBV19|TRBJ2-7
TGTGCCAGTAGTCCCGAAGGGGGGAGTACAACCTACGAGCAGTACTTC
CASSPEGGSTTYEQYF
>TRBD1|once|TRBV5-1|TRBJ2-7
TGCGCCAGCAGCTTCGCGAGGACAGGCTCCTACGAGCAGTACTTC
CASSFARTGSYEQYF
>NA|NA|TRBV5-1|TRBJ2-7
TGCGCCAGCAGCTTTTCCCGAACCTACGAGCAGTACTTC
CASSFSRTYEQYF
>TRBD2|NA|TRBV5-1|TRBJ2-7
TGCGCCAGCAGCGTGGGAGAGGCGGGGGAGGGCTACGAGCAGTACTTC
CASSVGEAGEGYEQYF
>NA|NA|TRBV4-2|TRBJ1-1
TGTGCCAGCAGCCAACCCGAAATCGCTGAAGCTTTCTTT
CASSQPEIAEAFF
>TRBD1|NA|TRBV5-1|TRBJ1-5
TGCGCCAGCAGCAGGACAGGGGAGCGGAATCAGCCCCAGCATTTT
CASSRTGERNQPQHF
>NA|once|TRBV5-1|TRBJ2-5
TGCGCCAGCAGCCCCGGAGGGCAGGGATACCAAGAGACCCAGTACTTC
CASSPGGQGYQETQYF
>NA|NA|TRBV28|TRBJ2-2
TGTGCCAGCATCAGAGAGAACACCGGGGAGCTGTTTTTT
CASIRENTGELFF
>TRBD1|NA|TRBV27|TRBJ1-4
TGTGCCAGCTCAGGGGGCGCCGGTGAAAAACTGTTTTTT
CASSGGAGEKLFF
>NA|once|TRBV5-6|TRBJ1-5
TGTGCCAGCAGCTTAGGGACGGTCAATCAGCCCCAGCATTTT
CASSLGTVNQPQHF
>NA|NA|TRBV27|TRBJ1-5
TGTGCCAGCAGTTTACACAGGGTTGGTCAGCCCCAGCATTTT
CASSLHRVGQPQHF
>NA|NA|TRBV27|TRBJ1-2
TGTGCCTCACGTACGGTGGGGGAGTCGTCCTATGGCTACACCTTC
CASRTVGESSYGYTF
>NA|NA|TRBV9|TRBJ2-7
TGTGCCAGCAGCGTCGGCGGGGCTAGCGAGAAGGCCTACTTC
CASSVGGASEKAYF
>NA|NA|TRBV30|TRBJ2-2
TGTGCCTGGAGTGTCGTCTGGGGCGGGGAGCTGTTTTTT
CAWSVVWGGELFF
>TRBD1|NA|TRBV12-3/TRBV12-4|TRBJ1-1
TGTGCCAGCAGTTTAGGACAGGGATTTTTAGCTTTCTTT
CASSLGQGFLAFF
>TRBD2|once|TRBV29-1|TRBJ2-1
TGCAGCGTCGCGGGACTAGCGGGAGGTGGAGAGCAGTTCTTC
CSVAGLAGGGEQFF
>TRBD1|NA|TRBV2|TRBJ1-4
TGTGCCAGCAACTCACAGGGGGCGATTAGGGAAAAACTGTTTTTT
CASNSQGAIREKLFF
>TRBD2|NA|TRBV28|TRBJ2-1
TGTGCCAGCACGCCTAGCGGGGCTTACAATGAGCAGTTCTTC
CASTPSGAYNEQFF
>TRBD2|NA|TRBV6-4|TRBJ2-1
TGTGCCAGCAGTGACACGGGTAGCGGGAGCGTCAATGAGCAGTTCTTC
CASSDTGSGSVNEQFF
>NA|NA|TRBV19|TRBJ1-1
TGTGCCAGTAGTATAGGGGACGCTGAAGCTTTCTTT
CASSIGDAEAFF
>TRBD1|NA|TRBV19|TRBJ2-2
TGTGCCAGCCGATTGGACAGGACCGGGGAGCTGTTTTTT
CASRLDRTGELFF
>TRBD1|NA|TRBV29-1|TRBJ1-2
TGCAGCGTGGGAGGGGGACAGTCTTATGGCTACACCTTC
CSVGGGQSYGYTF
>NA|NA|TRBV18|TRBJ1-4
TGTGCCAGCTGTAAGGGCGCAACTAATGAAAAACTGTTTTTT
CASCKGATNEKLFF
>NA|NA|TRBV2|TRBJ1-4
TGTGCCAGCAGTGCGGAGGGTCTTCCTGGGCGGGAAAAACTGTTTTTT
CASSAEGLPGREKLFF
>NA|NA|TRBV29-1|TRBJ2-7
TGCAGCGTGCTGGGGGACTCTCCCTACGAGCAGTACTTC
CSVLGDSPYEQYF
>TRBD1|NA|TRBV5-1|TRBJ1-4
TGCGCCAGCAGCTTGGAAGGGACAGGGGGGAAAAAACTGTTTTTT
CASSLEGTGGKKLFF
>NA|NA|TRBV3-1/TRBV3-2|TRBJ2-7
TGTGCCAGCAGCCAATTAGGGGGGGCCTACGAGCAGTACTTC
CASSQLGGAYEQYF
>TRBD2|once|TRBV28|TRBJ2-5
TGTGCCAGCGCCCTCGGGGGGAGCCAAGAGACCCAGTACTTC
CASALGGSQETQYF
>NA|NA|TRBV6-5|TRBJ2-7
TGTGCCAGCAGTCGGACGGACACCTACGAGCAGTACTTC
CASSRTDTYEQYF
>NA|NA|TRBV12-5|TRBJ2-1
TGTGCTAGTGGATCATTCCGGGACCCATACAATGAGCAGTTCTTC
CASGSFRDPYNEQFF
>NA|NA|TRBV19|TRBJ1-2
TGTGCCAGTAGTGCGGATTCTCTTTATGGCTACACCTTC
CASSADSLYGYTF
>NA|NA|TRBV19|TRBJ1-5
TGTGCCAGTAGTATAGTTGGCAATCAGCCCCAGCATTTT
CASSIVGNQPQHF
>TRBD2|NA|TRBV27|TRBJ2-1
TGTGCCAGCAGTTTAGTATGGACTAGCATCAATGAGCAGTTCTTC
CASSLVWTSINEQFF
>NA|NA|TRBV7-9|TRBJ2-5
TGTGCCAGCAGCTTAGTAACGCCTTCGGAGACCCAGTACTTC
CASSLVTPSETQYF